This T cell receptor beta chain was recorded in a study of cytomegalovirus exposure and HLA in healthy donors (dated by TCRdb to the late 2010s). Concerning the study at large: In an earlier analysis of under 750 of the donors, 250 to 350 Gb of sequence data and 120 million or so unique TCR beta sequences from approximately 180 million T cells were reported. An early release covering some 640 HLA-typed donors comprised roughly 300 gigabases of sequencing data and some 79 million unique TCR sequences. The genetic ancestry cluster associated with self-reported Caucasian donors included over 80% of the approximately 410 genotyped donors. The study was designed to test whether signatures of past pathogen exposure could be identified by cataloging public T cell receptors. The study profiled the T cell repertoires of about 640 subjects by immunosequencing and related them to cytomegalovirus serostatus. In addition to the first cohort of about 650 subjects, a separate validation cohort of 120 different subjects was used. To predict cytomegalovirus infection status, the study combined high-throughput TCR immunosequencing, statistical association of individual TCRs with disease status, and machine learning. A later analysis re-examined previously published TCR beta repertoires from 600 to 700 donors and added high-resolution HLA genotyping to investigate patterns of TCR occurrence. Rather than using new phenotypic data, the later analysis identified candidate immune exposures from TCR beta sequences and from how often those sequences occurred across donors. An earlier analysis of 587 of the donors used high-throughput TCR beta sequencing to judge whether each TCR beta V gene segment behaved as functional or pseudogenic. Donor age, sex, ethnicity and CMV serostatus were compiled alongside the repertoire data. A later genetic analysis took genome-wide SNP genotypes for about three fifths of the roughly 670 donors and used that subset as a discovery cohort. Every repertoire in the discovery cohort had been generated on one and the same sequencing platform. Both class I and class II loci were covered by HLA typing, at four-digit resolution. Typing coverage differed by locus: A, B, C, DRB1 and DQB1 were typed in roughly 620-630 donors, DQA1 in 500 to 550, DPA1 in 600 to 610, and DPB1 in roughly 450. Four to six DR-DQ haplotypes were handled as single units for association and clustering, since linkage in the cohort was strong. Across 398 genotyped donors of the cohort, an average of about 240,000 unique TCR beta nucleotide sequences per donor were sequenced, and roughly 20% of those sequences were non-productive. The paper as a whole reports these results and caveats: The study gave a list of around 170 TCR beta chains associated with cytomegalovirus. Immune exposure information for the cohort was limited to CMV serostatus. In an earlier analysis of approximately 590 of the donors, most TCR beta V segments were observed in productive rearrangements about 90% or about 30% of the time, broadly matching IMGT annotations. The earlier analysis of some 540 of the donors excluded over 15 rarely observed V segments, including chromosome 9 orphons, because counts were too low. When HLA alleles, especially DR and DQ, strongly co-occurred, attributing TCR associations to individual alleles was difficult. The authors suggested that the approach could potentially be extended to other disease states and immunological phenotypes. A later analysis associated 15,000 to 20,000 TCR beta sequences with specific HLA alleles at a false discovery rate of 0.05. According to a later analysis, most CMV-associated TCR beta chains appeared to be HLA-restricted, and the HLA associations seemed to be driven largely by CMV exposure. Presence/absence analyses assumed roughly uniform sequencing depth across donors, an assumption that may not hold. A later analysis found that HLA-associated TCR beta chains were more clonally expanded and had lower generation probabilities than equally common non-associated chains. In a later analysis, the rate of TCR association differed among HLA loci, with DRB1 alleles having the most associated TCRs and HLA-C alleles having the fewest. Correlated functional status among segregating V segments might reflect linkage disequilibrium, but an unknown experimental factor could not be ruled out. A further reported finding was that TCR beta sequences accurately predicted the HLA-A and HLA-B alleles for most subjects in the first cohort. Several of the top co-occurrence clusters appeared to be linked to parvovirus B19, influenza, CMV and Epstein-Barr virus, according to a later analysis. HLA typing was unavailable for some donors at each locus, so association tests used only the typed subset. A few of the identified cytomegalovirus-associated TCR beta chains were confirmed in vitro to be specific for cytomegalovirus antigens. A group of highly shared sequence variants was considered likely to be a technical artifact of the sequencing pipeline. According to a later genetic analysis, donors in an Asian-associated ancestry cluster had fewer N-insertions in productive TCRs than the approximately 700-donor mean. Most TCR sequences were seen in very few donors, while some public TCRs were found in many individuals. The classifier was reported to diagnose cytomegalovirus status with high specificity and sensitivity in both the original and validation cohorts. This cohort had only TCR beta chains sequenced, and the lack of alpha or paired-chain data limited which features could be detected. Some IMGT-functional V segments, including TRBV6-2 and TRBV6-3, could not be distinguished by the 87-base-pair reads and were therefore excluded. A later genetic analysis associated a missense DCLRE1C variant with V-gene and J-gene trimming of TCR beta chains, and an independent cohort replicated the association.

The library was made by the immunoSEQ multiplex PCR assay. The multiplex PCR relied on a mix of 60 forward primers for TCR Vbeta segments and 13 reverse primers for TCR Jbeta segments. Amplification of the CDR3 region of rearranged TCR beta genes was performed with a multiplex PCR assay on genomic DNA. Amplified TCR beta libraries were sequenced as 87-base-pair reads on the Illumina HiSeq System. On the study's bioinformatics: A later analysis tallied around 82 million unique TCR beta chains across the 666 repertoires, and some 10 million of those chains were shared by two or more donors. Raw reads were error-corrected and collapsed into unique sequences by a nearest-neighbor algorithm in which closely related sequences were merged to remove PCR and sequencing errors. V, D and J gene segments were assigned by aligning CDR3 sequences to IMGT reference sequences. For a sequence to be retained, a match of at least six nucleotides was required to both a V gene segment and a J gene segment. A rearrangement was called productive if the CDR3 had no stop codons and remained in frame with V and J, and every other rearrangement was called non-productive. CDR3 was defined according to IMGT convention as the region running from the second conserved V-encoded cysteine to the conserved J-encoded phenylalanine. In an earlier analysis of around 640 of the donors, sequences lacking an unambiguous match to a single V gene segment were excluded. An earlier analysis of several hundred of the donors classified V segments as functional when productive rearrangements were above 56.7% and as segregating when the standard deviation between donors was above 5%. To diagnose cytomegalovirus status from the catalog of TCR beta chain sequences, a statistical classification framework was built. V and J gene assignment, in a later analysis, came from comparing TCR nucleotide sequences with IMGT/GENE-DB human TR gene sequences. In a later analysis, CDR3 sequences and most-parsimonious VDJ recombination scenarios were assigned using the TCRdist pipeline. In a later analysis, every TCR beta chain was defined by the combination of its CDR3 amino acid sequence and its V-gene family, and reads without a unique V-gene family were dropped. A later analysis removed roughly 590 highly shared, low-generation-probability nucleotide sequences to deal with suspected cross-contamination and a sequencing artifact. In a later analysis, a clonal expansion index was calculated for each public chain from normalized within-repertoire ranks of inferred template counts. Generation probabilities in a later analysis came from a VDJ recombination model fitted to out-of-frame rearrangements, and those results were checked against IGoR. A later analysis scored TCR-TCR, TCR-HLA and TCR-CMV co-occurrence with hypergeometric tests, applying a repertoire-size bias correction to TCR pairs. A later analysis estimated false discovery rates by permuting HLA or CMV assignments 20 times. In a later analysis, co-occurring TCRs were grouped using DBSCAN, with TCRdist sequence similarity added in when clustering inside HLA-allele-positive subsets. For co-occurrence clustering, repertoires with fewer than 30,000 or more than 120,000 public chains were excluded, along with several repertoires with anomalous nucleotide sharing. In its TCRdb copy, this immuneACCESS table keeps in-frame sequences only and misses some clones. Where compared with another copy, unresolved V genes explain less than half of these, and the others have no known cause. Clonal size and the V and J genes are those of that table, whereas D and trimming came from the DNA. This sample is represented by 180,000 or so clones; over 75% of them were singletons. The ten largest make up about 14% of the sample.

Comment on this clone: Its binding antigen is unknown. Qualities for individual bases were not recorded, and no much larger clone is one base off.

The cohort was made up of 500 to 850 healthy bone marrow donors. Cohort members were all nominally healthy when sampled, although unrecorded immune exposures were likely present. The donor was CMV seropositive and was included in the group of approximately 310 seropositive cohort members. A peripheral blood sample was collected from each donor, and TCR beta sequencing was performed on peripheral blood mononuclear cells. The Qiagen DNeasy Blood Extraction Kit was used to extract genomic DNA from the blood cell samples. From the cysteine up to the phenylalanine, the CDR3 has a length of 17 residues. Of all the DNA, just the CDR3 is kept, 51 bases in frame from base 1. The germline V gene encodes CDR1 PRHDT and CDR2 FYEKMQ (reference sequence). At the junction V is shortened by 2 bases and J by 3 bases; bases outside the gene matches: 5.

The clonotype was recovered from a middle-aged man in good health and CMV-seropositive. Sequencing input: PBMCs. Recombination linked TRBV13 to TRBJ2-5; TRBD2 agrees with 14 junctional bases. The DNA sequence is TGTGCCAGCAGCTTACCGACTAGCGGGGGGGCCAAAGAGACCCAGTACTTC. This translates into CASSLPTSGGAKETQYF. Where the CDR3 stops, the reference TRBV13 and TRBJ2-5 genes take over; the full variable domain is AAGVIQSPRHLIKEKRETATLKCYPIPRHDTVYWYQQGPGQDPQFLISFYEKMQSDKGSIPDRFSAQQFSDYHSELNMSSLELGDSALYFCASSLPTSGGAKETQYFGPGTRLLVL.